The 21 T cell receptor beta chains in this list originate from one sample, sequenced in a study of T cell responses to AZD1222 COVID-19 vaccine. Clones were sequenced by immunoSEQ multiplex PCR, and TCRdb holds only the in-frame ones, with some missing. Of more than 150,000 clones in the sample, around 94% were seen once. Here the sequenced sample was peripheral blood, taken on day 0 of AZD1222 vaccination. The receptor source for this set is an adult in good health.

CDR3 bases: TGTGCCAGCAGCAAAGTGGGTTATAGCAATCAGCCCCAGCATTTT. Its protein is CASSKVGYSNQPQHF. The chain employs TRBV21-1 and TRBJ1-5. TRBV21-1 is reported as a pseudogene. The CDR3 spans 15 residues.

The chain has TRBV24-1 and TRBJ1-5, with 7 bases matching TRBD1. The length of the CDR3 is 16 residues. The V gene end was trimmed by 3 bases and the J gene end by 0 bases; junction bases not matched to a gene: 4. Germline V gives CDR1 KGHDR, CDR2 SFDVKD. In DNA, the CDR3 is TGTGCCACCAGTGATCAGGACAGGTATAGCAATCAGCCCCAGCATTTT. The encoded protein is CATSDQDRYSNQPQHF.

In DNA, the CDR3 is TGTGCCAGCAGCTTTGAGACACCGAACACTGAAGCTTTCTTT. Amino acid sequence: CASSFETPNTEAFF. The chain is built from TRBV5-4 and TRBJ1-1; D call uncertain. This CDR3 has 14 residues. Deletions cut 2 bases from V and 1 base from J, with 9 bases between. In germline, CDR1 is SGHNT, CDR2 YYREEE (reference sequence).

V and J are TRBV27 and TRBJ2-2, with D possibly being TRBD2 (6 bases). This CDR3 contains 13 residues. In germline, CDR1 is MNHEY, CDR2 SMNVEV (reference sequence). V was pared by 3 bases and J by 5 bases, with 7 bases between. CDR3 protein: CASSFGGTGELFF. CDR3 in DNA: TGTGCCAGCAGTTTCGGGGGAACCGGGGAGCTGTTTTTT.

The chain carries TRBV2 and TRBJ1-1; the D gene is possibly TRBD1 (5 bases). Germline CDR1 is SNHLY and CDR2 is FYNNEI. The CDR3 consists of 14 residues. The V end was cut by 4 bases, the J end by 6 bases, with 15 bases between. The CDR3 loop reads CASSGGQGVSEAFF. CDR3 sequence (DNA): TGTGCCAGCAGTGGAGGGCAGGGCGTGTCTGAAGCTTTCTTT. The full variable domain, rest sourced from reference TRBV2 and TRBJ1-1, is EPEVTQTPSHQVTQMGQEVILRCVPISNHLYFYWYRQILGQKVEFLVSFYNNEISEKSEIFDDQFSVERPDGSNFTLKIRSTKLEDSAMYFCASSGGQGVSEAFFGQGTRLTVV.

This chain uses TRBV12-3 or TRBV12-4 with TRBJ1-5; possibly TRBD1 for D (5 bases). Trimming shortened V by 7 bases and J by 2 bases, and 9 bases separated the two germline ends. The CDR3 extends over 13 amino acids. The DNA for the CDR3 is TGTGCCAGCACTGGGACCCGCAATCAGCCCCAGCATTTT. It codes for CASTGTRNQPQHF.

The chain employs TRBV7-9 and TRBJ1-1, with a tentative D call TRBD1 (6 bases). Trimming stripped 8 bases from V and 5 bases from J, with 15 bases between. Per germline, CDR1 SEHNR and CDR2 FQNEAQ (reference sequence). The CDR3 sequence is 13 residues long. The CDR3 DNA reads as TGTGCCAGCGCACCTCAGGGGTATACTGAAGCTTTCTTT. Its translation: CASAPQGYTEAFF.

This clone showed up just once. This sequence joins TRBV7-3 and TRBJ2-3; 8 bases match TRBD2. Germline loops: CDR1 SGHTA, CDR2 FQGTGA. V was clipped by 0 bases and J by 0 bases; unmatched bases: 2. CDR3 size: 16 residues. CDR3 sequence reads: CASSLTAGASTDTQYF. The CDR3 DNA sequence: TGTGCCAGCAGCTTAACAGCGGGAGCTAGCACAGATACGCAGTATTTT.

The chain has TRBV2 and TRBJ2-1; 9 nucleotides match TRBD2. This CDR3 is 16 amino acids long. V shed 7 bases, J shed 13 bases, and the junction held 20 bases outside the gene matches. Germline V gene sequence: CDR1 SNHLY, CDR2 FYNNEI. The CDR3 here is CASTDGRREGHDEQFF. The DNA for the CDR3 is TGTGCCAGCACAGACGGGAGGCGGGAGGGTCACGACGAACAGTTCTTC. The full variable domain, completed using reference TRBV2 and TRBJ2-1, is EPEVTQTPSHQVTQMGQEVILRCVPISNHLYFYWYRQILGQKVEFLVSFYNNEISEKSEIFDDQFSVERPDGSNFTLKIRSTKLEDSAMYFCASTDGRREGHDEQFFGPGTRLTVL.

The V gene is TRBV18, the J gene TRBJ1-1; TRBD1 might be the D (5 bases). CDR3 length: 15 residues. CDR1 KGHSH and CDR2 LQKENI come from the germline V gene. V was trimmed by 1 base and J by 5 bases, leaving 14 bases between them. The CDR3, as DNA: TGTGCCAGCTCACCACTGCAGGGTACGGTTACTGAAGCTTTCTTT. This codes for CASSPLQGTVTEAFF.

This rearrangement joins TRBV3-1 (or the pseudogene TRBV3-2) to TRBJ1-2; possibly TRBD1 for D (6 bases). The CDR3 runs to 14 residues. The ends were cut back, 0 bases at V and 6 bases at J, with 11 bases in the middle. Germline V CDR1 and CDR2: LGHDT, YNNKEL (reference sequence). CDR3 nucleotides: TGTGCCAGCAGCCAAGAGCACGGGGGCAATGGCTACACCTTC. Residues: CASSQEHGGNGYTF.

The chain carries TRBV2 and TRBJ1-1, with a possible D match to TRBD1 (5 bases). V lost 5 bases and J 11 bases, leaving 15 bases between the germline ends. The CDR3 consists of 12 residues. CDR1 and CDR2 (germline): SNHLY, FYNNEI. The CDR3 DNA reads TGTGCCAGCAGTCTTCAGGGTGTTGGGGCTTTCTTT. Protein: CASSLQGVGAFF.

This clone appeared once. This CDR3 is CASSLTWGSNTEAFF. The DNA of the CDR3 is TGTGCCAGCAGCTTAACGTGGGGCAGTAACACTGAAGCTTTCTTT. V and J are TRBV7-2 and TRBJ1-1, with D possibly matching TRBD1 (5 bases). V lost 2 bases to trimming and J lost 2 bases, with 12 bases between them. The CDR3 has 15 amino acids. Germline lookup yields CDR1 SGHTA and CDR2 FQGNSA.

The V call is TRBV28, the J call TRBJ1-2; the match to TRBD1 covers 8 bases. This CDR3 is 13 amino acids long. Unmatched junction bases numbered 4, after V lost 6 bases and J lost 4 bases. Germline CDR1 and CDR2: MDHEN and SYDVKM. CDR3 region: CASRTGEPYGYTF. The CDR3 nucleotides are TGTGCCAGCAGGACAGGGGAACCCTATGGCTACACCTTC.

In the case of this clone: Other DNA sequences in this specimen translate into the identical CDR3. The chain uses TRBV3-1 (or the pseudogene TRBV3-2) and TRBJ1-3; the D is unclear. Trimming took 1 base from V and 7 from J, leaving 2 bases between them. Germline loops: CDR1 LGHDT, CDR2 YNNKEL (reference sequence). The CDR3 covers 11 residues. The chain's CDR3 is CASSQVNTIYF. CDR3 bases: TGTGCCAGCAGCCAAGTCAACACCATATATTTT.

The gene calls are TRBV11-1 and TRBJ1-1; D gene uncertain. Germline-derived CDR1 and CDR2 are SGHAT and FQDESV (reference sequence). The CDR3 spans 15 residues. V was trimmed by 1 base and J by 5 bases, leaving 14 bases between them. For the CDR3, the DNA is TGTGCCAGCAGCTTAGGGTTCCTACTTGGAACTGAAGCTTTCTTT. Protein sequence: CASSLGFLLGTEAFF.

This chain uses TRBV3-1 (or the pseudogene TRBV3-2) with TRBJ1-1; 9 positions match TRBD1. J lost 1 base, V lost 4 bases, and 1 base had no gene match. This CDR3 comprises 14 residues. CDR1 and CDR2 (germline): LGHDT, YNNKEL (reference sequence). CDR3 sequence reads: CASSPQGANTEAFF. The CDR3 DNA reads as TGTGCCAGCAGCCCACAGGGGGCGAACACTGAAGCTTTCTTT.

The chain recombines TRBV7-2 with TRBJ2-1, with D uncertain. Trimming removed 5 bases at V and 6 bases at J, with 17 bases between. This CDR3 spans 15 amino acids. Per the germline V gene, CDR1 is SGHTA and CDR2 is FQGNSA. Written as DNA, the CDR3 is TGTGCCAGCAGCCCGCGGATGGGTTCGGGCAATGAGCAGTTCTTC. Its protein is CASSPRMGSGNEQFF.

This rearrangement joins TRBV19 to TRBJ2-3, with D unresolved. Germline V CDR1 and CDR2: LNHDA, SQIVND (reference sequence). This CDR3 is 14 amino acids long. V dropped 2 bases and J dropped 3 bases, with 9 bases sitting between them. The CDR3 is CASSISVGTDTQYF. The CDR3 DNA reads as TGTGCCAGTAGTATATCGGTGGGTACAGATACGCAGTATTTT.

DNA for the CDR3: TGTGCCACCAGCAATAGGAGGATGAACACTGAAGCTTTCTTT. Amino acids: CATSNRRMNTEAFF. The chain uses TRBV15 and TRBJ1-1; D not certain. Germline V gene data show CDR1 as LNHNV and CDR2 as YYDKDF (reference sequence). Trimming left V 4 bases short and J 0 bases short, with 9 bases between. CDR3 size: 14 residues.

In its sample, this clone was seen once. V usage is TRBV6-5 and J usage is TRBJ2-2, with D uncertain. The V and J ends lost 7 bases and 5 bases respectively, with 5 bases between them. The CDR3 contains 11 residues. Per germline, CDR1 MNHEY and CDR2 SVGAGI. The CDR3 DNA reads as TGTGCCAGCACCCGAACCGGGGAGCTGTTTTTT. The encoded protein is CASTRTGELFF.